One TCR beta chain is described in this entry. Data came from immunoSEQ multiplex PCR; TCRdb stores just in-frame clones and leaves some out. The data hold approximately 300,000 clones, with about 80% observed a single time. These data come from a study of cytotoxic CD8 clonotypes in ibrutinib-treated CLL. This receptor was taken from a human donor with chronic lymphocytic leukemia. This material consisted of PBMCs, taken before ibrutinib treatment.

CDR3 bases: TGTGCCAGCAGCGACCGGGAAGCACGTCCTTTCGGGGAGCTGTTTTTT. Translating it yields CASSDREARPFGELFF. This rearrangement joins TRBV7-6 to TRBJ2-2; tentatively, D is TRBD2 (5 bases). CDR3 length: 16 amino acids. V gave up 5 bases and J gave up 7 bases, with 20 bases separating them. Germline assignment: CDR1 SGHVS and CDR2 FNYEAQ. Variable domain in full (rest from reference TRBV7-6 and TRBJ2-2): GAGVSQSPRYKVTKRGQDVALRCDPISGHVSLYWYRQALGQGPEFLTYFNYEAQQDKSGLPNDRFSAERPEGSISTLTIQRTEQRDSAMYRCASSDREARPFGELFFGEGSRLTVL.